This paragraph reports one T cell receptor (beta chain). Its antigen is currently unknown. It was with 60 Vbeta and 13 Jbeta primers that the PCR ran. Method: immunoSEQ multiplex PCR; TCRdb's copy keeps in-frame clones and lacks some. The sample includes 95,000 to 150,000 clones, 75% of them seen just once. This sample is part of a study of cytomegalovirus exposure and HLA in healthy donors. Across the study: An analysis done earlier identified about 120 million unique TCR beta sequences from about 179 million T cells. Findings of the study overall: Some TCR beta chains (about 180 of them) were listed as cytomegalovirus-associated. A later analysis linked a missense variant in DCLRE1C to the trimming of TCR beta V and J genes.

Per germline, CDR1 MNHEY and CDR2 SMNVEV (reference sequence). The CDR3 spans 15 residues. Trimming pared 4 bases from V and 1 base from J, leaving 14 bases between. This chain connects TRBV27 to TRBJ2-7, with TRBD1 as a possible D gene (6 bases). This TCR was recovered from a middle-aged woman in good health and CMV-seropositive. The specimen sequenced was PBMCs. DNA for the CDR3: TGTGCCAGCAGTTACTTAACGACAGGTTCCTACGAGCAGTACTTC. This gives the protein CASSYLTTGSYEQYF.